The entry below gives a single TCR beta chain sequence along with its context. This specimen belongs to a study of blood T cell repertoires in COVID-19. TCRdb keeps only in-frame clones here, not all; method: immunoSEQ multiplex PCR. Among approximately 37,000 clones listed, around 86% were seen once. CDR1 SNHLY and CDR2 FYNNEI come from the germline V gene. V was pared by 4 bases and J by 10 bases, with 4 bases of the junction left unmatched. The CDR3 is made up of 15 amino acids. This chain links TRBV2 with TRBJ2-1; 16 bases fit TRBD2. Material for sequencing was peripheral blood. This receptor was taken from an elderly man with active COVID-19. Here the CDR3 DNA reads TGTGCCAGCAGTGTGGGACTAGCGGGAGGGCCAGAGCAGTTCTTC. This codes for CASSVGLAGGPEQFF.